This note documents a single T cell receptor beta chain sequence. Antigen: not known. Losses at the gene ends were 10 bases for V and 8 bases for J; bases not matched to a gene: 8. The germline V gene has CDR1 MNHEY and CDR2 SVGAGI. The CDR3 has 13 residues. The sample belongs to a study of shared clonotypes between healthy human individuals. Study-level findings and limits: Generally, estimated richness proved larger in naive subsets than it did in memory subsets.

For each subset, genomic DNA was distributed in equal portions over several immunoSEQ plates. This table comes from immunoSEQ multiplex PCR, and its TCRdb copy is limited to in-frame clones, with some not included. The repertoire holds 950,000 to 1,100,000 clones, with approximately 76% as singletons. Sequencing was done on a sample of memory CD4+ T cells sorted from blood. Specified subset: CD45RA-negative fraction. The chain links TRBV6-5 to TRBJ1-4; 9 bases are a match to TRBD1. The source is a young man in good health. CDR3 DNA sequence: TGTGCCACCCTCGGACAGGGGTACGAAAAACTGTTTTTT. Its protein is CATLGQGYEKLFF.